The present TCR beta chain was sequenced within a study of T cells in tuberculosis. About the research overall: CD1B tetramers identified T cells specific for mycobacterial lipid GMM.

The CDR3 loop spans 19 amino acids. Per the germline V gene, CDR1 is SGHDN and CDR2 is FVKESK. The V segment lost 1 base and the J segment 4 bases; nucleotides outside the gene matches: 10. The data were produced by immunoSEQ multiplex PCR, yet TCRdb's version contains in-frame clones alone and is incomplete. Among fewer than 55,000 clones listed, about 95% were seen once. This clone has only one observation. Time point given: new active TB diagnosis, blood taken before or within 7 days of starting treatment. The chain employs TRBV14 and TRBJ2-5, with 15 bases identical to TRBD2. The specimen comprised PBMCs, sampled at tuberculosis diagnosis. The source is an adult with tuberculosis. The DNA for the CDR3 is TGTGCCAGCAGCCAAGCGTCAGGACTAGCGGGAGGGCCCCGAGAGACCCAGTACTTC. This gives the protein CASSQASGLAGGPRETQYF.